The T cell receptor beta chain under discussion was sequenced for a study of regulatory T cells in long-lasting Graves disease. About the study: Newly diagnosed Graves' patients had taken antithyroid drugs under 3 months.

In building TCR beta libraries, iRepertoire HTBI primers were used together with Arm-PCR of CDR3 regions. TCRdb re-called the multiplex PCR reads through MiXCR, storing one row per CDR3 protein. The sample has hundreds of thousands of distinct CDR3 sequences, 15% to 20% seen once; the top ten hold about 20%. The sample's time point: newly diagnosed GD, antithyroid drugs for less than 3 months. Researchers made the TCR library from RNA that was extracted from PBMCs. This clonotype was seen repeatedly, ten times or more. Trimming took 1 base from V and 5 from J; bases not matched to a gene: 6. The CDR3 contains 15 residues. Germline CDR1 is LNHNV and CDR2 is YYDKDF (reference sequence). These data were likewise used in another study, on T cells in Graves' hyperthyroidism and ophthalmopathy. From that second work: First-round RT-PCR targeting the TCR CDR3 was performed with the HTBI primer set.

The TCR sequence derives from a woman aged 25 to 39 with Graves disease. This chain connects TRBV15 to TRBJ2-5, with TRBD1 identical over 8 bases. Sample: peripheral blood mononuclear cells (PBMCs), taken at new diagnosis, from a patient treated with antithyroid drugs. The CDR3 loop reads CATSRGTGNGETQYF. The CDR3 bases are TGTGCCACCAGCAGAGGGACAGGGAACGGGGAGACCCAGTACTTC.